A selection of T cell receptor beta chains follows, all from one sample in a study of blood T cell repertoires in COVID-19. Libraries were prepared by immunoSEQ multiplex PCR; TCRdb keeps only in-frame clonotypes and omits some of them. The sample consists of some 97,000 clones, 80% of them appearing once. The material sequenced was peripheral blood. The origin of the receptors is an older man with active or convalescent COVID-19. Each CDR3 is given with its conserved first and last residue. Each record gives: clone size, V gene, J gene, D gene, CDR3 protein, CDR3 DNA. A D gene is named only where the DNA matches it firmly. The size field is filled for only some rows; it gives once, few, many or a size class.

clone size: -; V gene: TRBV7-9; J gene: TRBJ2-1; D gene: TRBD2; CDR3 protein: CASEAGGSQNEQFF; CDR3 DNA: TGTGCCAGCGAAGCGGGAGGGTCTCAAAATGAGCAGTTCTTC
clone size: -; V gene: TRBV4-1; J gene: TRBJ2-3; D gene: -; CDR3 protein: CASSQPLTSSTDTQYF; CDR3 DNA: TGCGCCAGCAGCCAACCTTTGACATCCAGCACAGATACGCAGTATTTT
clone size: -; V gene: TRBV18; J gene: TRBJ2-7; D gene: -; CDR3 protein: CASSPIDRTLHEQYF; CDR3 DNA: TGTGCCAGCTCACCCATAGACAGGACCCTCCACGAGCAGTACTTC
clone size: -; V gene: TRBV25-1; J gene: TRBJ2-7; D gene: -; CDR3 protein: CASRPTLGALSYEQYF; CDR3 DNA: TGTGCCAGCCGCCCCACCTTAGGAGCTCTCTCCTACGAGCAGTACTTC
clone size: -; V gene: TRBV7-3; J gene: TRBJ2-2; D gene: TRBD2; CDR3 protein: CASSLDVRAGGPETGELFF; CDR3 DNA: TGTGCCAGCAGCTTAGATGTCCGGGCGGGAGGGCCGGAAACCGGGGAGCTGTTTTTT
clone size: -; V gene: TRBV24-1; J gene: TRBJ2-1; D gene: -; CDR3 protein: CATRDSDYNEQFF; CDR3 DNA: TGTGCCACCAGGGACAGTGACTACAATGAGCAGTTCTTC
clone size: -; V gene: TRBV6-2/TRBV6-3; J gene: TRBJ2-3; D gene: -; CDR3 protein: CASSDWRSTSTDTQYF; CDR3 DNA: TGTGCCAGCAGCGACTGGCGGTCCACTAGCACAGATACGCAGTATTTT
clone size: -; V gene: TRBV21-1; J gene: TRBJ1-5; D gene: -; CDR3 protein: CASSSTTHSNQPQHF; CDR3 DNA: TGTGCCAGCAGCAGTACGACTCATAGCAATCAGCCCCAGCATTTT
clone size: few; V gene: TRBV7-6; J gene: TRBJ1-1; D gene: TRBD1; CDR3 protein: CASSLGTGTGNTEAFF; CDR3 DNA: TGTGCCAGCAGCTTGGGGACCGGGACAGGGAACACTGAAGCTTTCTTT
clone size: -; V gene: TRBV5-1; J gene: TRBJ2-3; D gene: TRBD1; CDR3 protein: CASSLDGQGVGDTQYF; CDR3 DNA: TGCGCCAGCAGCTTGGATGGACAGGGGGTAGGAGATACGCAGTATTTT
clone size: -; V gene: TRBV28; J gene: TRBJ2-5; D gene: -; CDR3 protein: CASSHRERGPQETQYF; CDR3 DNA: TGTGCCAGCAGTCACCGGGAGAGGGGCCCCCAAGAGACCCAGTACTTC